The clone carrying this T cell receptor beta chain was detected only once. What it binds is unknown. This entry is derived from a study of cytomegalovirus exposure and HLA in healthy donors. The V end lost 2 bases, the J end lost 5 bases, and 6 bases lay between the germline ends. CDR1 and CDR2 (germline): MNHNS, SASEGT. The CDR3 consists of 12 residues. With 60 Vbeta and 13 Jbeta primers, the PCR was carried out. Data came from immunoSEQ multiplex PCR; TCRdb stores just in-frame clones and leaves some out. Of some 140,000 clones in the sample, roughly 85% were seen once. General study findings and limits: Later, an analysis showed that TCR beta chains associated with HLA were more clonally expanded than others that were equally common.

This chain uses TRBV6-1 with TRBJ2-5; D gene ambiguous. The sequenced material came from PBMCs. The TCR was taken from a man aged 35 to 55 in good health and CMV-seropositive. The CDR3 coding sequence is TGTGCCAGCAGTGAAACATCGGAGACCCAGTACTTC. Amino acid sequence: CASSETSETQYF.